Listed below are T cell receptor beta chains from one sample, sequenced in a study of blood T cell repertoires in COVID-19. Method: immunoSEQ multiplex PCR; TCRdb's copy keeps in-frame clones and lacks some. The sample records approximately 230,000 clones, roughly four fifths being singletons. Input material: peripheral blood. The receptors stem from a man aged 80 or over with acute or convalescent COVID-19. Both conserved end residues are part of each CDR3. The order of the fields is D gene, clone size, J gene, V gene, CDR3 DNA, CDR3 protein. A D gene is named only where the DNA matches it firmly. Rows may omit the clone size; those that give it use once, few, many or a size class.

>TRBD1|NA|TRBJ1-5|TRBV4-2
TGTGCCAGCAGCCAAGGGGGACAGGACAATCAGCCCCAGCATTTT
CASSQGGQDNQPQHF
>NA|NA|TRBJ1-1|TRBV2
TGTGCCAGCAGCCTCCGGGGGAACACTGAAGCTTTCTTT
CASSLRGNTEAFF
>TRBD2|NA|TRBJ2-7|TRBV7-6
TGTGCCAGCAGCTCCCAGAACGGGGGGGTTTACGAGCAGTACTTC
CASSSQNGGVYEQYF
>NA|NA|TRBJ2-3|TRBV25-1
TGTGCCAGCAGTTCTAGCTCGCCAGATACGCAGTATTTT
CASSSSSPDTQYF
>NA|NA|TRBJ2-7|TRBV28
TGTGCCAGCAGTTTCTGGGACACCCTATACGAGCAGTACTTC
CASSFWDTLYEQYF
>NA|NA|TRBJ2-1|TRBV7-3
TGTGCCAGCAGCCCCGGCCGGAGGGGAGAGCAGTTCTTC
CASSPGRRGEQFF
>TRBD1|NA|TRBJ1-2|TRBV28
TGTGCCAGCAGTTTATTGCGGACAGGGAGCTATGGCTACACCTTC
CASSLLRTGSYGYTF
>TRBD1|NA|TRBJ2-7|TRBV7-2
TGTGCCAGCAGGGGGACAGGGGGAAACGAGCAGTACTTC
CASRGTGGNEQYF
>NA|NA|TRBJ1-3|TRBV19
TGTGCCAGTAGTTCCTTCGACAGGGGAAACACCATATATTTT
CASSSFDRGNTIYF
>NA|NA|TRBJ1-1|TRBV6-5
TGTGCCAGCAGTTACCACAGGGCCTTGAACACTGAAGCTTTCTTT
CASSYHRALNTEAFF
>TRBD1|NA|TRBJ1-1|TRBV30
TGTGCCTGGAGTTTTACAGGGGGGGTGAACACTGAAGCTTTCTTT
CAWSFTGGVNTEAFF
>TRBD2|NA|TRBJ2-7|TRBV27
TGTGCCAGCAGTTCGACTAGCGGGGGTTACGAGCAGTACTTC
CASSSTSGGYEQYF
>TRBD1|NA|TRBJ1-3|TRBV20-1
TGCAGTGCTAGTAGGGACAGTGAAACCTCTGGAAACACCATATATTTT
CSASRDSETSGNTIYF
>NA|NA|TRBJ2-6|TRBV5-4
TGTGCCAGCAGCTTCCTTTTTAAGCGGGCGTACTCTGGGGCCAACGTCCTGACTTTC
CASSFLFKRAYSGANVLTF
>TRBD1|NA|TRBJ2-7|TRBV28
TGTGCCAGCAGTCCCTCGGACAGGGCCACCTACGAGCAGTACTTC
CASSPSDRATYEQYF
>NA|NA|TRBJ2-5|TRBV5-1
TGCGCCAGCAGCTTGGGCAGGCAGACCCAAGAGACCCAGTACTTC
CASSLGRQTQETQYF
>TRBD1|NA|TRBJ1-3|TRBV19
TGTGCCAGTATGACAGGGCCTTACTCTGGAAACACCATATATTTT
CASMTGPYSGNTIYF
>TRBD2|once|TRBJ2-1|TRBV7-3
TGTGCCAGCAGCTTTTCACCGGGACTAGCGGGAGCAAGTCAGTTCTTC
CASSFSPGLAGASQFF
>NA|NA|TRBJ1-3|TRBV12-3/TRBV12-4
TGTGCCAGCCGACACCTAGGAAACACCATATATTTT
CASRHLGNTIYF
>NA|NA|TRBJ2-5|TRBV5-1
TGCGCCAGCAGCTTGCAGACTCAAGAGACCCAGTACTTC
CASSLQTQETQYF
>NA|NA|TRBJ1-5|TRBV30
TGTGCCTGGAGCTCCCAGGGCAATCAGCCCCAGCATTTT
CAWSSQGNQPQHF
>NA|NA|TRBJ1-6|TRBV27
TGTGCCAGCAGTTCAGGGTATCATTCACCCCTCCACTTT
CASSSGYHSPLHF
>NA|NA|TRBJ1-6|TRBV5-1
TGCGCCAGCAGCTTGTGGACAGAGAGTAATTCACCCCTCCACTTT
CASSLWTESNSPLHF
>TRBD1|once|TRBJ1-6|TRBV11-3
TGTGCCAGCAGCCTATTGGGACAGGTGAAATCACCCCTCCACTTT
CASSLLGQVKSPLHF
>NA|NA|TRBJ2-7|TRBV7-9
TGTGCCAGCGGGTTAGTAGCGGTGGGGTCCTACGAGCAGTACTTC
CASGLVAVGSYEQYF
>NA|NA|TRBJ2-3|TRBV6-5
TGTGCCAGCAGTTACTCGACAATAGCGAGCACAGATACGCAGTATTTT
CASSYSTIASTDTQYF
>NA|NA|TRBJ2-7|TRBV5-1
TGCGCCAGCTGCCCGGGAGTGGGTCCCTACGAGCAGTACTTC
CASCPGVGPYEQYF
>NA|NA|TRBJ2-1|TRBV27
TGTGCCAGCAGTTTTACTTTCGGGGTTAACTACAATGAGCAGTTCTTC
CASSFTFGVNYNEQFF
>TRBD1|NA|TRBJ2-3|TRBV19
TGTGCCAGTAGTTCCCAGGGGGTAGATACGCAGTATTTT
CASSSQGVDTQYF
>TRBD1|once|TRBJ2-1|TRBV5-1
TGCGCCAGCAGCTTGGGGGACAGTTACAATGAGCAGTTCTTC
CASSLGDSYNEQFF
>NA|NA|TRBJ2-4|TRBV12-3/TRBV12-4
TGTGCCAGCAGTTTAGGACAGGTAAACATTCAGTACTTC
CASSLGQVNIQYF
>NA|NA|TRBJ2-2|TRBV27
TGTGCCAGCAGTCCCCGGGAAACCGGGGAGCTGTTTTTT
CASSPRETGELFF
>TRBD1|NA|TRBJ1-4|TRBV2
TGTGCCAGCACCCTGGACAGGGGAGTGAATGAAAAACTGTTTTTT
CASTLDRGVNEKLFF
>TRBD1|few|TRBJ1-4|TRBV5-1
TGCGCCAGCAGCTCAGGGGGCGTGGGTGAAAAACTGTTTTTT
CASSSGGVGEKLFF
>NA|NA|TRBJ1-5|TRBV27
TGTGCCAGCAGTTTCTCCCCCAATCAGCCCCAGCATTTT
CASSFSPNQPQHF
>TRBD1|NA|TRBJ2-7|TRBV5-4
TGTGCCAGCAGTCTACAGGGGGGCTACGAGCAGTACTTC
CASSLQGGYEQYF
>NA|NA|TRBJ2-5|TRBV6-5
TGTGCCAGCAGTCGACCGACAGGGAGGGAGACCCAGTACTTC
CASSRPTGRETQYF
>TRBD2|NA|TRBJ2-1|TRBV5-1
TGCGCCAGCAGCTTGACTAGCGGGACTTACAATGAGCAGTTCTTC
CASSLTSGTYNEQFF
>NA|NA|TRBJ2-5|TRBV19
TGTGCCAGTAGTCCTGGGACTTCGCAGGAGACCCAGTACTTC
CASSPGTSQETQYF
>NA|few|TRBJ1-5|TRBV7-9
TGTGCCAGCAGTGTAGGGGCGTGGAGCAATCAGCCCCAGCATTTT
CASSVGAWSNQPQHF
>TRBD2|once|TRBJ2-3|TRBV9
TGTGCCAGCAGCGTAGGCTTCCCTAGCGGGGGGTTGGCAGATACGCAGTATTTT
CASSVGFPSGGLADTQYF
>TRBD1|once|TRBJ2-7|TRBV5-1
TGCGCCAGCAGCCCGACAGGGGACTACGAGCAGTACTTC
CASSPTGDYEQYF
>TRBD1|NA|TRBJ2-7|TRBV19
TGTGCCAGTAGTATGGGACAGGGGATCTACGAGCAGTACTTC
CASSMGQGIYEQYF
>TRBD2|NA|TRBJ2-7|TRBV7-2
TGTGCCAGCAGTTCTAGCGGATACGAGCAGTACTTC
CASSSSGYEQYF